The 14 T cell receptor beta chains reported below all come from one sample, sequenced in a study of OX40 agonist ivuxolimab in advanced cancers. Clones were read by immunoSEQ multiplex PCR, and TCRdb kept only the in-frame ones, dropping some. This table holds around 42,000 clones, about 87% found once. Material: CD4+ or CD8+ T cells sorted from blood, obtained in a trial of the OX40 agonist ivuxolimab. These receptors originate from an adult with an advanced solid tumor such as melanoma, head and neck, liver or kidney cancer.

This chain joins TRBV28 and TRBJ2-5; TRBD1 is a possible D gene (6 bases). Germline CDR1 and CDR2: MDHEN and SYDVKM. This CDR3 contains 14 residues. V lost 6 bases and J 2 bases, leaving 13 bases between the germline ends. CDR3 amino acids: CASSFGTLQETQYF. CDR3 nucleotide sequence: TGTGCCAGCAGCTTCGGGACATTACAAGAGACCCAGTACTTC.

The chain carries TRBV19 and TRBJ2-3; D is possibly TRBD1 or TRBD2 (5 bases each). CDR1 and CDR2 (germline): LNHDA, SQIVND (reference sequence). CDR3 length: 16 amino acids. V was cut by 3 bases and J by 2 bases, with 15 bases left in between. CDR3 DNA sequence: TGTGCCAGTAGTATGGGACGGATCGAGTACACAGATACGCAGTATTTT. This gives the protein CASSMGRIEYTDTQYF.

V is TRBV7-2 and J is TRBJ2-3, with D tentatively TRBD2 (6 bases). CDR1 and CDR2 (germline): SGHTA, FQGNSA. The CDR3 is 14 residues long. Trimming took 2 bases from V and 3 from J, leaving 9 bases between them. The CDR3 is CASSLIGGTDTQYF. CDR3 nucleotides: TGTGCCAGCAGCTTAATTGGGGGGACAGATACGCAGTATTTT.

The V gene is TRBV5-1, the J gene TRBJ2-1, with TRBD2 as a possible D gene (5 bases). Germline loops: CDR1 SGHRS, CDR2 YFSETQ. The CDR3 consists of 14 residues. V dropped 4 bases and J dropped 2 bases, with 10 bases sitting between them. The CDR3 spells CASSDGRAYNEQFF. In DNA form, the CDR3 reads TGCGCCAGCAGCGACGGGCGGGCCTACAATGAGCAGTTCTTC.

The rearrangement uses TRBV27 and TRBJ2-1; the D gene is possibly TRBD1 (6 bases). Looked up from germline, CDR1 is MNHEY and CDR2 is SMNVEV (reference sequence). The V gene lost 2 bases and the J gene lost 10 bases, with 12 bases spanning the gap. CDR3 length: 13 amino acids. CDR3 in amino acids: CASSLGADREQFF. Here the CDR3 DNA reads TGTGCCAGCAGTTTAGGAGCGGACAGAGAGCAGTTCTTC.

The chain uses TRBV6-5 and TRBJ2-1, with D perhaps matching TRBD2 (6 bases). Trimming pared 3 bases from V and 10 bases from J, leaving 13 bases between. There are 13 residues in the CDR3. Per the germline V gene, CDR1 is MNHEY and CDR2 is SVGAGI. CDR3 in amino acids: CASSYSRDSEQFF. In DNA form, the CDR3 reads TGTGCCAGCAGTTATTCCCGGGACTCGGAGCAGTTCTTC.

The rearrangement uses TRBV5-8 and TRBJ2-7; D not certain. In germline, CDR1 is SGHTS, CDR2 YDEGEE. With 2 bases removed from V and 0 bases from J, the gap between germline ends came to 12 bases. This CDR3 contains 15 residues. This CDR3 reads CASSFLAFSSYEQYF. CDR3 DNA sequence: TGTGCCAGCAGCTTTTTGGCCTTTAGCTCCTACGAGCAGTACTTC.

This clone appeared a few times. This rearrangement joins TRBV7-6 to TRBJ1-1; the D gene is possibly TRBD1 (6 bases). Germline CDR1 and CDR2: SGHVS and FNYEAQ. V was cut by 4 bases and J by 0 bases, with 12 bases left in between. This CDR3 region has 15 residues. The CDR3 here is CASSSTQGMNTEAFF. CDR3 DNA sequence: TGTGCCAGCAGCTCCACTCAGGGGATGAACACTGAAGCTTTCTTT.

The V call is TRBV7-9, the J call TRBJ2-7; no clear D gene. Germline-derived CDR1 and CDR2 are SEHNR and FQNEAQ (reference sequence). CDR3 length equals 13 residues. Trimming took 2 bases from V and 5 from J, leaving 10 bases between them. The CDR3 loop is CASSLIGLDEQYF. The CDR3 DNA reads as TGTGCCAGCAGCTTAATAGGTTTGGACGAGCAGTACTTC.

The chain employs TRBV5-4 and TRBJ2-7; 12 bases align to TRBD1. The CDR3 runs 15 residues. With V trimmed by 4 bases and J by 7 bases, 9 bases remained unmatched. The germline gives CDR1 SGHNT, CDR2 YYREEE (reference sequence). CDR3 residues: CASSNRDRGLWEQYF. CDR3 bases: TGTGCCAGCAGCAACCGGGACAGGGGGCTATGGGAGCAGTACTTC.

The chain uses TRBV10-3 and TRBJ2-7; 7 bases fit TRBD1. J was trimmed by 3 bases and V by 3 bases; bases with no gene match: 11. CDR1 and CDR2 (germline): ENHRY, SYGVKD. The CDR3 spans 16 residues. The CDR3 protein is CAISDQGQVGIYEQYF. The CDR3 nucleotides read TGTGCCATCAGTGACCAAGGACAGGTGGGTATCTACGAGCAGTACTTC.

This chain uses TRBV5-5 with TRBJ2-7; 11 bases are a match to TRBD2. CDR3 length: 17 residues. CDR1 SGHKS and CDR2 YYEKEE come from the germline V gene (reference sequence). With 1 base clipped from V and 3 bases from J, the junction kept 9 bases outside the gene matches. Here the CDR3 DNA reads TGTGCCAGCAGCTTGAGCCGAATAGCGGGAGGGCTCTACGAGCAGTACTTC. As protein: CASSLSRIAGGLYEQYF.

The chain links TRBV7-3 to TRBJ2-7; either TRBD1 or TRBD2 may fit D (6 bases each). Per the germline V gene, CDR1 is SGHTA and CDR2 is FQGTGA. CDR3 length: 15 amino acids. V was cut by 5 bases and J by 4 bases, with 18 bases left in between. The CDR3 reads CASSLGTGAGYEQYF. CDR3 DNA sequence: TGTGCCAGCAGCCTAGGCACGGGGGCAGGGTACGAGCAGTACTTC.

This clone was counted between two and nine times. The CDR3 loop is CASSLIISNTEAFF. CDR3 in DNA: TGTGCCAGCAGCCTAATCATCAGCAACACTGAAGCTTTCTTT. The chain has TRBV27 and TRBJ1-1; D gene ambiguous. CDR1 is MNHEY, CDR2 SMNVEV, per germline (reference sequence). The V end was cut by 6 bases, the J end by 2 bases, with 13 bases between. This CDR3 has 14 amino acids.